This T cell receptor beta chain originates from a study of blood T cell repertoires in COVID-19. As for the study in general: Samples came from the United States, Italy and Spain, spanning acute and convalescent COVID-19. T cells, B-cell-depleted T cells, or PBMCs provided the cDNA or gDNA that served as material.

Participants came from about two dozen US areas, aged roughly 18 to 100 years. Participant-given clinical history determined each cohort assignment. Trimming cost V 3 bases and J 0 bases, with 9 bases left between them. The CDR3 contains 15 residues. In germline, CDR1 is KGHSH, CDR2 LQKENI. Clones were sequenced by immunoSEQ multiplex PCR, and TCRdb holds only the in-frame ones, with some missing. Of 290,000 or so clones in the sample, around 83% were seen once. The sequence was obtained from a man aged 40-50 years who had been exposed to COVID-19. V usage is TRBV18 and J usage is TRBJ1-5, with no clear D. The material sequenced was PBMCs or T cells enriched from blood (not recorded which). CDR3 coding DNA: TGTGCCAGCTCACCTCAGCGCTATAGCAATCAGCCCCAGCATTTT. This encodes CASSPQRYSNQPQHF.